A selection of T cell receptor beta chains follows, all from one sample in a study of blood T cell repertoires in COVID-19. Some clones are missing from TCRdb's copy, which holds only in-frame ones; the method was immunoSEQ multiplex PCR. The table records 50,000 or so clones, less than 80% of them present only once. The source material was peripheral blood. The receptors here all came from a man aged 65 to 79 with acute or convalescent COVID-19. CDR3s include the opening cysteine and the closing phenylalanine or tryptophan. A D gene is named only where the DNA matches it firmly. Not all rows give a size; the values are once, few, many and, for expanded clones, a class.

clone size: .
J gene: TRBJ2-1
V gene: TRBV20-1
D gene: TRBD2
CDR3 DNA: TGCAGTGCTTACGGGACTACCGAGCAGTTCTTC
CDR3 protein: CSAYGTTEQFF

clone size: .
J gene: TRBJ2-1
V gene: TRBV6-4
D gene: TRBD2
CDR3 DNA: TGTGCCAGCAGTTTACTAGCGGGGGGACACTACAATGAGCAGTTCTTC
CDR3 protein: CASSLLAGGHYNEQFF

clone size: .
J gene: TRBJ2-3
V gene: TRBV29-1
D gene: TRBD2
CDR3 DNA: TGCAGCGTTGAAGGGTTAGCGGGGCTTCGGGTAGATACGCAGTATTTT
CDR3 protein: CSVEGLAGLRVDTQYF

clone size: .
J gene: TRBJ1-2
V gene: TRBV27
D gene: TRBD1
CDR3 DNA: TGTGCCAGCCCCGGACAGGATGGACGGTGGTATGGCTACACCTTC
CDR3 protein: CASPGQDGRWYGYTF

clone size: .
J gene: TRBJ2-7
V gene: TRBV7-2
D gene: TRBD2
CDR3 DNA: TGTGCCAGCAGCTTATCGGGCGGGAGGGTGTCCTACGAGCAGTACTTC
CDR3 protein: CASSLSGGRVSYEQYF

clone size: few
J gene: TRBJ1-6
V gene: TRBV18
D gene: TRBD1
CDR3 DNA: TGTGCCAGCTCACCGCGACAGGGGGATAATTCACCCCTCCACTTT
CDR3 protein: CASSPRQGDNSPLHF

clone size: .
J gene: TRBJ2-7
V gene: TRBV5-1
D gene: TRBD2
CDR3 DNA: TGCGCCAGCAGCTTGCTAGCGGGAAGCTCCTACGAGCAGTACTTC
CDR3 protein: CASSLLAGSSYEQYF

clone size: .
J gene: TRBJ1-1
V gene: TRBV18
D gene: .
CDR3 DNA: TGTGCCAGCTCACCATTAGGGGCTAAGGGGAACACTGAAGCTTTCTTT
CDR3 protein: CASSPLGAKGNTEAFF

clone size: .
J gene: TRBJ2-2
V gene: TRBV12-3/TRBV12-4
D gene: .
CDR3 DNA: TGTGCCAGCAGTTTTTCGTTCGGGGAGCTGTTTTTT
CDR3 protein: CASSFSFGELFF

clone size: .
J gene: TRBJ1-1
V gene: TRBV30
D gene: TRBD1
CDR3 DNA: TGTGCCTGGGGACAGGGGGCCGAAGCTTTCTTT
CDR3 protein: CAWGQGAEAFF

clone size: .
J gene: TRBJ2-4
V gene: TRBV28
D gene: TRBD1
CDR3 DNA: TGTGCCAGCAGTTTACGGACAGGGGGCTTAGGCATTCAGTACTTC
CDR3 protein: CASSLRTGGLGIQYF

clone size: once
J gene: TRBJ2-1
V gene: TRBV4-2
D gene: TRBD2
CDR3 DNA: TGTGCCAGCAGCCAAGGGACTAGCGGGAGGGCCCACAATGAGCAGTTCTTC
CDR3 protein: CASSQGTSGRAHNEQFF

clone size: .
J gene: TRBJ1-1
V gene: TRBV9
D gene: .
CDR3 DNA: TGTGCCAGCAGCGTAGTGGGGGGGGGCACTGAAGCTTTCTTT
CDR3 protein: CASSVVGGGTEAFF

clone size: .
J gene: TRBJ2-1
V gene: TRBV28
D gene: TRBD1
CDR3 DNA: TGTGCCAGCAGTCCCGGGACAGGCACCTACAATGAGCAGTTCTTC
CDR3 protein: CASSPGTGTYNEQFF

clone size: .
J gene: TRBJ2-1
V gene: TRBV5-1
D gene: .
CDR3 DNA: TGCGCCAGCAGCCCCAGACGCAGGGATCGTGGCAATGAGCAGTTCTTC
CDR3 protein: CASSPRRRDRGNEQFF

clone size: .
J gene: TRBJ1-6
V gene: TRBV5-4
D gene: .
CDR3 DNA: TGTGCCAGCAGCTTGGATGGCTTCTATAATTCACCCCTCCACTTT
CDR3 protein: CASSLDGFYNSPLHF

clone size: .
J gene: TRBJ1-1
V gene: TRBV25-1
D gene: TRBD1
CDR3 DNA: TGTGCCAGCAGCCCACAGGGGGTTGGTGGCACTGAAGCTTTCTTT
CDR3 protein: CASSPQGVGGTEAFF

clone size: .
J gene: TRBJ2-7
V gene: TRBV21-1
D gene: .
CDR3 DNA: TGTGCCCCTTTGGCGTGGCAGGGCTGCGAGCAGTACTTC
CDR3 protein: CAPLAWQGCEQYF

clone size: .
J gene: TRBJ2-5
V gene: TRBV21-1
D gene: .
CDR3 DNA: TGTGCCAGCAGCCAAGGGAAGGAGGAGACCCAGTACTTC
CDR3 protein: CASSQGKEETQYF

clone size: .
J gene: TRBJ1-1
V gene: TRBV5-4
D gene: .
CDR3 DNA: TGTGCCAGCAGCTTGGCCGGGATGAACACTGAAGCTTTCTTT
CDR3 protein: CASSLAGMNTEAFF

clone size: .
J gene: TRBJ1-6
V gene: TRBV30
D gene: TRBD1
CDR3 DNA: TGTGCCTGGAGCTATGGACAGGGTCCGGATTCACCCCTCCACTTT
CDR3 protein: CAWSYGQGPDSPLHF

clone size: .
J gene: TRBJ2-1
V gene: TRBV7-7
D gene: .
CDR3 DNA: TGTGCTAGCAGCTTAAACGGCGGGTTTAGTGAGCAGTTCTTC
CDR3 protein: CASSLNGGFSEQFF

clone size: .
J gene: TRBJ2-7
V gene: TRBV29-1
D gene: .
CDR3 DNA: TGCAGCGTTGAAGAAAGGACAGTTGGTATAGGTGAGCAGTACTTC
CDR3 protein: CSVEERTVGIGEQYF

clone size: .
J gene: TRBJ2-2
V gene: TRBV6-2/TRBV6-3
D gene: TRBD2
CDR3 DNA: TGTGCCAGCAGTCCCTGGACTAGCGGGAGCACCGGGGAGCTGTTTTTT
CDR3 protein: CASSPWTSGSTGELFF

clone size: .
J gene: TRBJ2-7
V gene: TRBV5-1
D gene: TRBD2
CDR3 DNA: TGCGCCAGCAGCGCCGGGACTAGCAGTCGCGAGCAGTACTTC
CDR3 protein: CASSAGTSSREQYF

clone size: many
J gene: TRBJ2-3
V gene: TRBV27
D gene: .
CDR3 DNA: TGTGCCAGCAGTTTATTACCCCCAGGGCAGGACCGCACAGATACGCAGTATTTT
CDR3 protein: CASSLLPPGQDRTDTQYF

clone size: .
J gene: TRBJ1-6
V gene: TRBV5-1
D gene: .
CDR3 DNA: TGCGCCAGCAGCTTGGTCGGGGTGGGTTCACCCCTCCACTTT
CDR3 protein: CASSLVGVGSPLHF

clone size: .
J gene: TRBJ2-1
V gene: TRBV6-5
D gene: .
CDR3 DNA: TGTGCCAGCACTAGACCCTCAGTTTTACACAATGAGCAGTTCTTC
CDR3 protein: CASTRPSVLHNEQFF

clone size: .
J gene: TRBJ2-2
V gene: TRBV6-1
D gene: TRBD2
CDR3 DNA: TGTGCCAGCAGTGGTCTGGCGGGAGGGCCGGGCACCGGGGAGCTGTTTTTT
CDR3 protein: CASSGLAGGPGTGELFF

clone size: .
J gene: TRBJ1-1
V gene: TRBV11-2
D gene: .
CDR3 DNA: TGTGCCAGCAGCTTAGGCCTTAGGAACACTGAAGCTTTCTTT
CDR3 protein: CASSLGLRNTEAFF

clone size: .
J gene: TRBJ2-4
V gene: TRBV3-1/TRBV3-2
D gene: TRBD2
CDR3 DNA: TGTGCCAGCAGTACGTGGCGGGGGGGGTCCAAAAACATTCAGTACTTC
CDR3 protein: CASSTWRGGSKNIQYF

clone size: once
J gene: TRBJ1-1
V gene: TRBV13
D gene: TRBD1
CDR3 DNA: TGTGCCAGCAGCTACTACAGGGGACAGGCCGGGATGAACACTGAAGCTTTCTTT
CDR3 protein: CASSYYRGQAGMNTEAFF

clone size: .
J gene: TRBJ1-6
V gene: TRBV4-2
D gene: TRBD1
CDR3 DNA: TGTGCCAGCAGCCAAGACCAGGGGGCCTATAATTCACCCCTCCACTTT
CDR3 protein: CASSQDQGAYNSPLHF

clone size: few
J gene: TRBJ2-3
V gene: TRBV13
D gene: TRBD2
CDR3 DNA: TGTGCCAGCAGCAGTGGACTAGGTGATGGTTCAGATACGCAGTATTTT
CDR3 protein: CASSSGLGDGSDTQYF

clone size: .
J gene: TRBJ1-4
V gene: TRBV7-9
D gene: TRBD1
CDR3 DNA: TGTGCCAGCAGCTTAGGGACAGGGCATGAAAAACTGTTTTTT
CDR3 protein: CASSLGTGHEKLFF

clone size: .
J gene: TRBJ2-1
V gene: TRBV10-3
D gene: TRBD2
CDR3 DNA: TGTGCCATCAGTGGTATCGGAACTAGCGGGAGGGCAGGCAATGAGCAGTTCTTC
CDR3 protein: CAISGIGTSGRAGNEQFF

clone size: .
J gene: TRBJ2-5
V gene: TRBV28
D gene: .
CDR3 DNA: TGTGCCAGCAGTTTAGGGGGCCAGGTGAAGACCCAGTACTTC
CDR3 protein: CASSLGGQVKTQYF

clone size: .
J gene: TRBJ1-2
V gene: TRBV5-1
D gene: .
CDR3 DNA: TGCGCCAGCAGCCGATCAACCACAGGGTTTGATGGCTATGGCTACACCTTC
CDR3 protein: CASSRSTTGFDGYGYTF

clone size: .
J gene: TRBJ1-4
V gene: TRBV6-1
D gene: TRBD1
CDR3 DNA: TGTGCCAGCAGTGAAGCATCAGGACAGGCCACGCTTAATGAAAAACTGTTTTTT
CDR3 protein: CASSEASGQATLNEKLFF

clone size: .
J gene: TRBJ1-1
V gene: TRBV6-1
D gene: TRBD1
CDR3 DNA: TGTGCCAGCAGTGACCCGGGACAGGTGAACACTGAAGCTTTCTTT
CDR3 protein: CASSDPGQVNTEAFF

clone size: .
J gene: TRBJ1-1
V gene: TRBV18
D gene: TRBD1
CDR3 DNA: TGTGCCAGCTCACCAGGACAGGGGGCGCGGAACACTGAAGCTTTCTTT
CDR3 protein: CASSPGQGARNTEAFF

clone size: .
J gene: TRBJ2-1
V gene: TRBV7-8
D gene: TRBD2
CDR3 DNA: TGTGCCAGCTCCCCGGGGGGGCCCTTCAATGAGCAGTTCTTC
CDR3 protein: CASSPGGPFNEQFF

clone size: .
J gene: TRBJ1-5
V gene: TRBV11-3
D gene: .
CDR3 DNA: TGTGCCAGCAGCCCGGACATGAATCAGCCCCAGCATTTT
CDR3 protein: CASSPDMNQPQHF

clone size: few
J gene: TRBJ2-6
V gene: TRBV19
D gene: TRBD1
CDR3 DNA: TGTGCCAGTATCGGGACAGGGGGCGGTGGGGCCAACGTCCTGACTTTC
CDR3 protein: CASIGTGGGGANVLTF